This TCR beta chain was sequenced for a study of T-cell reconstitution after alpha-beta-depleted transplantation in children. The CDR3 totals 17 residues. From germline, CDR1 is GTSNPN and CDR2 SVGIG (reference sequence). V lost 0 bases and J lost 2, with 20 bases in between. There are many counts of this clonotype. The TCRbeta library was prepared with unique molecular identifiers. TCRdb reprocessed the PCR reads via MiXCR and lists one record per CDR3 protein. Seen here are around 500,000 distinct CDR3 sequences, under 15% observed once, and the top ten hold roughly 5.4%. The chain has TRBV30 and TRBJ2-7; tentatively, D is TRBD1 or TRBD2 (5 bases each). Material: PBMCs from the stem cell graft donor, obtained from the stem cell graft. The source of this sequence is a human donor who donated a stem cell graft to a child with combined immunodeficiency. Written as DNA, the CDR3 is TGTGCCTGGAGTGTTGGGCCAGGGATTACGAGGGCCTACGAGCAGTACTTC. It specifies CAWSVGPGITRAYEQYF.